This note documents a single TCR beta chain sequence. The data originate from a study of blood T cell repertoires in COVID-19. On the study more broadly: Nucleic acid was either cDNA or gDNA, and it came from T cells, B-cell-depleted T cells, or PBMCs.

The participants were between about 18 and 90 years old and came from some 23 US areas. Symptom resolution, clearance, or two negative PCRs marked the recovered donors of Cohort 3. Profiling relied on immunoSEQ multiplex PCR, and the TCRdb table lists in-frame clones only, not all of them. The table has about 470,000 clones, roughly 87% seen once. Trimming removed 3 bases at V and 10 bases at J, with 16 bases between. The CDR3 sequence is 13 residues long. Germline V gene sequence: CDR1 DFQATT, CDR2 SNEGSKA (reference sequence). The receptor comes from a woman between 18 and 29 years old who had recovered from COVID-19. The sample taken for sequencing was PBMCs or T cells enriched from blood (not recorded which). This sequence joins TRBV20-1 and TRBJ1-5; possibly TRBD1 for D (5 bases). Written as DNA, the CDR3 is TGCAGTGCTAGTGGGGAGGGGTTTGGACCCCAGCATTTT. It translates to CSASGEGFGPQHF.